A selection of T cell receptor beta chains follows, all from one sample in a study of technical replicates of blood from a few donors. The data were produced by immunoSEQ multiplex PCR, yet TCRdb's version contains in-frame clones alone and is incomplete. This table holds some 77,000 clones, 95% to 98% found once. Material for sequencing was T cells isolated from PBMCs. The source is a human donor in good health. CDR3s include the opening cysteine and the closing phenylalanine or tryptophan. The D gene is left open where the match is weak. Clone size is stated in some rows and not others, as once, few, many or a class when expanded.

V gene,clone size,J gene,D gene,CDR3 DNA,CDR3 protein
TRBV11-2,-,TRBJ1-5,-,TGTGCCAGCAGCTTAGAGGGGGGGGCAGGACAGCCCCAGCATTTT,CASSLEGGAGQPQHF
TRBV9,-,TRBJ2-7,TRBD2,TGTGCCAGCAGCGTCACGGGGGGGCTGGACGAGCAGTACTTC,CASSVTGGLDEQYF
TRBV2,-,TRBJ1-2,-,TGTGCCAGCATAGTCTCCCCTTATGGCTACACCTTC,CASIVSPYGYTF
TRBV19,-,TRBJ1-5,-,TGTGCCAGTACTCAGGTCCACAATCAGCCCCAGCATTTT,CASTQVHNQPQHF
TRBV28,-,TRBJ2-7,TRBD1,TGTGCCAGCAGCCGACAGGGGGCTTATGAGCAGTACTTC,CASSRQGAYEQYF
TRBV10-2,-,TRBJ2-7,TRBD2,TGCGCCAGCAGTGGAGCGGGGGCGCGGGAGCAGTACTTC,CASSGAGAREQYF
TRBV6-5,-,TRBJ2-2,TRBD2,TGTGCCAGCGGATTGACTAGCGCTGGCCCGGAGCTGTTTTTT,CASGLTSAGPELFF
TRBV15,-,TRBJ1-1,-,TGTGCCACCAGCAGACCCCAGGGAACAGGGCGAGCTTTCTTT,CATSRPQGTGRAFF
TRBV6-1,-,TRBJ2-7,-,TGTGCCAGCAGTGAATCGTACTACGAGCAGTACTTC,CASSESYYEQYF
TRBV7-3,-,TRBJ1-1,-,TGTGCCAGCAGCTTAAGTGCCCGGGGGGATGAAGCTTTCTTT,CASSLSARGDEAFF
TRBV28,-,TRBJ2-5,TRBD2,TGTGCCAGCAGTTCCGGGGGGGGAGAGACCCAGTACTTC,CASSSGGGETQYF
TRBV28,-,TRBJ2-1,TRBD2,TGTGCCAGCAGTGCCGAAGCGGGAGGAGGGAATGAGCAGTTCTTC,CASSAEAGGGNEQFF
TRBV27,-,TRBJ2-7,TRBD1,TGTGCCAGCAGTTTAGCACAGGGGGCTATGTACGAGCAGTACTTC,CASSLAQGAMYEQYF
TRBV29-1,-,TRBJ2-3,-,TGCAGCGTCGACAGGGACTTTAGCACAGATACGCAGTATTTT,CSVDRDFSTDTQYF
TRBV28,-,TRBJ1-5,TRBD1,TGTGCCAGCAGTCCGGGACAGGGCGTCCAGCCCCAGCATTTT,CASSPGQGVQPQHF
TRBV6-5,-,TRBJ2-7,-,TGTGCCAGCAGTTACGTGAGCGGATACGAGCAGTACTTC,CASSYVSGYEQYF
TRBV30,-,TRBJ2-2,-,TGTGCCTGGAGTGTAGTACAGGGTCCGAACACCGGGGAGCTGTTTTTT,CAWSVVQGPNTGELFF
TRBV5-1,-,TRBJ2-5,TRBD2,TGCGCCAGCAGCTCCGGACTAGCGTACCAAGAGACCCAGTACTTC,CASSSGLAYQETQYF
TRBV6-5,-,TRBJ1-4,-,TGTGCCAGCAGCTCCATTCTCAGGGGAGATGAAAAACTGTTTTTT,CASSSILRGDEKLFF
TRBV28,-,TRBJ1-2,TRBD1,TGTGCCAGCAGTTTATCCCAGGGGGGAGATGGCTACACCTTC,CASSLSQGGDGYTF
TRBV19,once,TRBJ2-1,-,TGTGCCACTCGGTCAGGGGCTAGCTTCCACAATGAGCAGTTCTTC,CATRSGASFHNEQFF
TRBV30,-,TRBJ2-1,-,TGTGCCTGGGAAGCGGGTTTCTCCTACAATGAGCAGTTCTTC,CAWEAGFSYNEQFF
TRBV10-3,-,TRBJ1-3,TRBD1,TGTGCCATCAACTCAGGGACAGGGGGATTGTCTGGAAACACCATATATTTT,CAINSGTGGLSGNTIYF
TRBV9,once,TRBJ1-1,-,TGTGCCAGCAGCGTGGAGGGGATGAACACTGAAGCTTTCTTT,CASSVEGMNTEAFF
TRBV7-6,-,TRBJ2-1,-,TGTGCCAGCAGCTCCCCCCGGAATGAGCAGTTCTTC,CASSSPRNEQFF
TRBV6-5,once,TRBJ1-2,-,TGTGCCAGCAGCCCGCAGGGGAGTAACTATGGCTACACCTTC,CASSPQGSNYGYTF
TRBV27,-,TRBJ2-2,TRBD2,TGTGCCAGCAGTTTATACTCTAGCGGGAGAGGCAAGGCCGGGGAGCTGTTTTTT,CASSLYSSGRGKAGELFF
TRBV6-5,-,TRBJ1-2,-,TGTGCCAGCAGACGAGTGACAGACGTTAACTATGGCTACACCTTC,CASRRVTDVNYGYTF
TRBV20-1,medium-sized,TRBJ1-3,-,TGCAGCGCGAAACGGGGAAACACCATATATTTT,CSAKRGNTIYF
TRBV7-3,once,TRBJ1-2,-,TGTGCCAGCAGCTTAGATTTGGCCAGGGGCTACACCTTC,CASSLDLARGYTF
TRBV2,-,TRBJ2-1,TRBD2,TGTGCCAGCAGTGAAGGGGGAGCGGGGGATGAGCAGTTCTTC,CASSEGGAGDEQFF
TRBV7-9,-,TRBJ2-5,TRBD2,TGTGCCAGCAGGCATCCAAGATTAAGGAGCGGGAGGGTCGAAGAGACCCAGTACTTC,CASRHPRLRSGRVEETQYF
TRBV29-1,-,TRBJ1-2,TRBD1,TGCAGCGTTGCCCCCTCGGGACAGGGATATGGCTACACCTTC,CSVAPSGQGYGYTF
TRBV5-1,-,TRBJ2-1,TRBD1,TGCGCCAGCAGCTTGGCCCCGGGGACAGCCTACAATGAGCAGTTCTTC,CASSLAPGTAYNEQFF
TRBV7-8,-,TRBJ2-1,TRBD2,TGTGCCAGCAGCAATAAACCAGCGGGAGTAGGTAGCAATGAGCAGTTCTTC,CASSNKPAGVGSNEQFF
TRBV28,-,TRBJ2-1,-,TGTGCCAGCAGTGGGGGGTATTCCTACAATGAGCAGTTCTTC,CASSGGYSYNEQFF
TRBV25-1,-,TRBJ2-4,TRBD1,TGTGCCAGCGCCCCACCGGGACAGGGAGGAGTTCAGTACTTC,CASAPPGQGGVQYF
TRBV5-4,-,TRBJ2-3,-,TGTGCCAGCAGCCCTGAAGCGTTTCTGAGCACAGATACGCAGTATTTT,CASSPEAFLSTDTQYF
TRBV4-2,-,TRBJ2-1,-,TGTGCCAGCAGCCAAAGCGTAGTCTCCTACAATGAGCAGTTCTTC,CASSQSVVSYNEQFF
TRBV6-1,once,TRBJ2-5,TRBD2,TGTGCCAGCAGTGAAGCTATTAGCGGGAGTTGGGAGACCCAGTACTTC,CASSEAISGSWETQYF
TRBV4-3,once,TRBJ2-5,-,TGCGCCAGCAGCCAAGAGGGCCTAGAGACCCAGTACTTC,CASSQEGLETQYF
TRBV30,-,TRBJ1-5,-,TGTGCCTGGAGTACCGACAGTGCTCAGCCCCAGCATTTT,CAWSTDSAQPQHF
TRBV25-1,-,TRBJ1-1,-,TGTGCCAGCGGGCGGGAAATAAGAGACCCTGAAGCTTTCTTT,CASGREIRDPEAFF
TRBV28,-,TRBJ2-2,-,TGTGCCAACCGGGCTAGCAGCACCGGGGAGCTGTTTTTT,CANRASSTGELFF
TRBV30,-,TRBJ2-5,-,TGTGCCTGGAGTGGGGGGCTGGTCCGAGACCAGTACTTC,CAWSGGLVRDQYF
TRBV5-6,-,TRBJ2-1,-,TGTGCCAGCAGCTACACCACCTTTAGCGGTGAGCAGTTCTTC,CASSYTTFSGEQFF
TRBV5-4,-,TRBJ2-3,-,TGTGCCAGCAGAGGGACTCTGAGCACAGATACGCAGTATTTT,CASRGTLSTDTQYF
TRBV6-6,-,TRBJ1-1,-,TGTGCCAGCAGTCCAAACAGGGTCCAAGCTTTCTTT,CASSPNRVQAFF
TRBV7-3,-,TRBJ2-1,-,TGTGCCAGCAGCTTAACGGCCAAAAGCTCCTACAATGAGCAGTTCTTC,CASSLTAKSSYNEQFF